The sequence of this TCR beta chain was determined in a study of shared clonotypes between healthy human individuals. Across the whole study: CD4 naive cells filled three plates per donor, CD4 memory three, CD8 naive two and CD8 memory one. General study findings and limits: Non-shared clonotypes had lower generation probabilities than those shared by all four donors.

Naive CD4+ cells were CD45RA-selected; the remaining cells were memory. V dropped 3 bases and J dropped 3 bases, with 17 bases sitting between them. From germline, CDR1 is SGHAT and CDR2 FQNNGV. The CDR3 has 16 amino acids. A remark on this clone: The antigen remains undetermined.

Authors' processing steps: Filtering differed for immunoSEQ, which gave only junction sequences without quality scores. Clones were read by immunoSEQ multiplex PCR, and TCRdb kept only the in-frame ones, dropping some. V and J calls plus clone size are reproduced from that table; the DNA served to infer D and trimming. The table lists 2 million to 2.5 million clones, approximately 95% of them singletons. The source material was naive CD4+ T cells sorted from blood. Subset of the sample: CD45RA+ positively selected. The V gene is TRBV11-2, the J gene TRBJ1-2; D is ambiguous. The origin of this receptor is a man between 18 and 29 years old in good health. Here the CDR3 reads CASSFDRDPTDYGYTF. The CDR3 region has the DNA TGTGCCAGCAGCTTTGACCGGGATCCGACGGACTATGGCTACACCTTC.